The next 14 T cell receptor beta chains were all read from a single sample in a study of T-cell memory formation after mild COVID-19. TCRdb ran MiXCR on the 5' RACE reads and lists one entry per CDR3 protein. Counted here are some 290,000 distinct CDR3 sequences, around 15% occurring once; the ten biggest clones make up approximately 23%. Sample: PBMCs or a T cell subset sorted from them (not recorded which). These receptors originate from a man younger than 35 who had mild COVID-19 (a few samples of this study predate the infection). Cell type and time point are not known.

V and J are TRBV7-9 and TRBJ2-1; D not certain. V dropped 6 bases and J dropped 0 bases, with 12 bases sitting between them. This CDR3 has 15 amino acids. Germline CDR1 reads SEHNR; CDR2 reads FQNEAQ (reference sequence). CDR3 coding DNA: TGTGCCAGCAGTACTACCGTAAGCTCCTACAATGAGCAGTTCTTC. Translated, it gives CASSTTVSSYNEQFF.

This rearrangement joins TRBV15 to TRBJ2-5, with a weak D call TRBD2 (6 bases). Germline values: CDR1 LNHNV, CDR2 YYDKDF (reference sequence). The V end was cut by 5 bases, the J end by 0 bases, with 13 bases between. CDR3 size: 15 residues. The CDR3 DNA is TGTGCCACCAGCTTCCGGCGGGGTTACCAAGAGACCCAGTACTTC. This encodes CATSFRRGYQETQYF.

The rearrangement uses TRBV7-9 and TRBJ2-3; TRBD1 matches at 9 bases. The CDR3 extends over 18 amino acids. CDR1 is SEHNR and CDR2 is FQNEAQ in the germline V gene (reference sequence). Unmatched junction bases numbered 16, after V lost 5 bases and J lost 4 bases. CDR3: CASSPNRGRGYGADTQYF. The CDR3, as DNA: TGTGCCAGCAGCCCGAACAGGGGGCGAGGATATGGCGCAGATACGCAGTATTTT.

V is TRBV3-2 and J is TRBJ1-5; the table's D call, TRBD1, has no DNA check behind it. TRBV3-2 is a known pseudogene. The CDR3 contains 18 residues. In nucleotides, the CDR3 is TGTGCCAGCAGCCAAGATAGGACAGGGGTTGATAGCAATCAGCCCCAGCATTTT. This sequence encodes CASSQDRTGVDSNQPQHF.

This clonotype was counted only a few times. V and J are TRBV2 and TRBJ2-3; 14 bases are shared with TRBD2. J lost 3 bases, V lost 6 bases, and 11 bases had no gene match. The CDR3 spans 18 residues. Looked up from germline, CDR1 is SNHLY and CDR2 is FYNNEI. The CDR3 DNA sequence: TGTGCCAGCAGGGAGGGACTAGCGGGGGCCTGGGTTACAGATACGCAGTATTTT. Protein: CASREGLAGAWVTDTQYF.

The rearrangement uses TRBV7-3 and TRBJ1-1; D is unresolved. CDR3 length: 14 residues. V lost 2 bases, J lost 1 base, and 8 bases lay in between. Germline-derived CDR1 and CDR2 are SGHTA and FQGTGA. The DNA for the CDR3 is TGTGCCAGCAGCTTATTAGCGGGGAACACTGAAGCTTTCTTT. Amino acids: CASSLLAGNTEAFF. The entire variable domain, with the rest obtained from reference TRBV7-3 and TRBJ1-1, is as follows: GAGVSQTPSNKVTEKGKYVELRCDPISGHTALYWYRQSLGQGPEFLIYFQGTGAADDSGLPNDRFFAVRPEGSVSTLKIQRTERGDSAVYLCASSLLAGNTEAFFGQGTRLTVV.

V gene TRBV5-5 combines with J gene TRBJ2-2; D tentatively fits TRBD1 or TRBD2 (5 bases each). CDR1 SGHKS and CDR2 YYEKEE come from the germline V gene (reference sequence). The germline V and J ends were trimmed by 6 bases and 3 bases, with 21 bases remaining between them. The CDR3 totals 17 residues. This CDR3 is CASNQSPGRGYTGELFF. CDR3 DNA: TGTGCCAGCAATCAATCTCCGGGGCGAGGTTACACCGGGGAGCTGTTTTTT. Together with reference TRBV5-5 and TRBJ2-2, the CDR3 gives the full variable domain: DAGVTQSPTHLIKTRGQQVTLRCSPISGHKSVSWYQQVLGQGPQFIFQYYEKEERGRGNFPDRFSARQFPNYSSELNVNALLLGDSALYLCASNQSPGRGYTGELFFGEGSRLTVL.

V is TRBV7-9 and J is TRBJ2-3; no definite D call. Between the trimmed V and J ends, which lost 1 base and 7 bases, there was a span of 12 bases. Per germline, CDR1 SEHNR and CDR2 FQNEAQ (reference sequence). The CDR3 length is 14 residues. The CDR3 region has the DNA TGTGCCAGCAGCTTAGGGGGTGCTCGTAATACGCAGTATTTT. Translation: CASSLGGARNTQYF.

This clonotype occurred a few times. The J gene is TRBJ2-2, the V gene TRBV14; D not resolved. Trimming took 1 base from V and 4 from J, leaving 7 bases between them. Germline loops: CDR1 SGHDN, CDR2 FVKESK. The CDR3 consists of 14 residues. This CDR3 is CASSQVVGTGELFF. CDR3 in DNA: TGTGCCAGCAGCCAAGTTGTCGGCACCGGGGAGCTGTTTTTT.

This clonotype was observed a few times. J is TRBJ1-3 and V is TRBV7-9; 7 bases are a match to TRBD1. The germline gives CDR1 SEHNR, CDR2 FQNEAQ (reference sequence). V was clipped by 5 bases and J by 8 bases; unmatched bases: 6. The CDR3 spans 13 residues. The CDR3 here is CASSRDRDDTIYF. The CDR3 bases are TGTGCCAGCAGCCGAGACAGGGACGACACCATATATTTT.

The chain combines TRBV29-1 with TRBJ2-7; 7 positions agree with TRBD1. There are 12 residues in the CDR3. V shed 4 bases and J 4 bases; nucleotides not matched to a gene: 4. CDR1 and CDR2 from the germline V gene are SQVTM and ANQGSEA. CDR3 residues: CSVGQGRYEQYF. In DNA form, the CDR3 reads TGCAGCGTTGGACAGGGACGATACGAGCAGTACTTC.

This clonotype was counted many times. The chain has TRBV4-3 and TRBJ2-7; TRBD1 or TRBD2 may be the D gene (5 bases each). Trimming shortened V by 0 bases and J by 2 bases, and 8 bases separated the two germline ends. The V gene's germline CDR1 is LGHNA and CDR2 YSLEER. The CDR3 totals 14 residues. This CDR3 reads CASSQDRGPYEQYF. For the CDR3, the DNA is TGCGCCAGCAGCCAAGATCGGGGACCCTACGAGCAGTACTTC.

This clonotype was seen a handful of times. The V gene is TRBV7-6, the J gene TRBJ2-2; D might be TRBD1 or TRBD2, each matching 5 bases. This CDR3 has 15 amino acids. Germline lookup yields CDR1 SGHVS and CDR2 FNYEAQ. The ends were cut back, 5 bases at V and 4 bases at J, with 14 bases in the middle. The CDR3 coding sequence is TGTGCCAGCAGCCCGGCTGTGGGGACCACCGGGGAGCTGTTTTTT. Amino acids: CASSPAVGTTGELFF.

In nucleotides, the CDR3 is TGTGCCAGCAGGCCGGGACAGGCCTCCTACGAGCAGTACTTC. As protein: CASRPGQASYEQYF. The V call is TRBV12-3 or TRBV12-4, the J call TRBJ2-7, with 8 positions matching TRBD1. The CDR3 spans 14 residues. Unmatched junction bases numbered 4, after V lost 6 bases and J lost 0 bases.